The entry below describes one T cell receptor (beta chain). This sample stems from a study of CD8 T cells in Susac syndrome. The RNA, roughly 0.45 to 1 ug, was put through reverse transcription using random hexamers. With immunoSEQ multiplex PCR, TCR beta CDR3 was amplified across 54 Vbeta and 13 Jbeta. TCRdb re-derived calls from the immunoSEQ multiplex PCR reads in MiXCR, one entry per CDR3 protein. The table has a few hundred thousand distinct CDR3 sequences, approximately 85% seen once; the top ten hold roughly 0.11%. The origin of this receptor is a human donor with multiple sclerosis. The specimen was CD8+ T cells from PBMCs.

The CDR3 DNA reads TGTGCCAGCAGCCAGGTGGTTGGGCAGGGGGCGCCTTTTACTGAAGCTTTCTTT. It is translated as CASSQVVGQGAPFTEAFF. The chain combines TRBV14 with TRBJ1-1; 8 bases align to TRBD1. Germline CDR1 SGHDN, CDR2 FVKESK. This CDR3 has 18 amino acids. Losses at the gene ends were 3 bases for V and 5 bases for J; bases not matched to a gene: 17.